The next 32 T cell receptor beta chains were all read from a single sample in a study of regulatory T cells in long-lasting Graves disease. Arm-PCR of CDR3 regions and iRepertoire HTBI primers were the basis on which TCR beta libraries were built. TCRdb used MiXCR to reprocess the multiplex PCR reads, holding one entry per CDR3 protein. The data contain roughly 610,000 distinct CDR3 sequences, 16% of them seen just once; the ten biggest clones take up about 18%. Time point meaning: newly diagnosed GD, antithyroid drugs for less than 3 months. The TCR library was made from RNA extracted from PBMCs. The sample also formed part of further work on T cells in Graves' hyperthyroidism and ophthalmopathy.

The sequences come from peripheral blood mononuclear cells (PBMCs), collected at new diagnosis, from a patient treated with antithyroid drugs. Receptors were obtained from a woman between 25 and 40 years old with Graves disease.

The chain is built from TRBV5-1 and TRBJ2-1, with D possibly TRBD2 on 5 matching bases. Trimming removed 0 bases from V and 0 bases from J, with 10 bases in between. The germline V gene encodes CDR1 SGHRS and CDR2 YFSETQ. The CDR3 is made up of 16 amino acids. CDR3 nucleotides: TGCGCCAGCAGCTTGGGGTCGGGAATCTCCTACAATGAGCAGTTCTTC. Translating gives CASSLGSGISYNEQFF.

On this clonotype itself: A far larger clone is just one base off, so this is likely a read error. The chain joins TRBV11-2 to TRBJ1-1; D gene ambiguous. The CDR3 runs 13 residues. The germline V gene has CDR1 SGHAT and CDR2 FQNNGV. V was shortened by 10 bases and J by 1 base, with 13 bases between the two germline ends. The CDR3: CAILGAGNTEAFF. DNA for the CDR3: TGTGCCATCCTAGGCGCGGGGAACACTGAAGCTTTCTTT.

This clonotype was seen ten or more times. The chain links TRBV10-3 to TRBJ1-1; D might be TRBD1 (5 bases). Germline V gives CDR1 ENHRY, CDR2 SYGVKD. The CDR3 sequence is 14 residues long. V was pared by 0 bases and J by 8 bases, with 13 bases between. The CDR3 sequence is CAISESTGEREAFF. The CDR3 DNA reads TGTGCCATCAGTGAGTCGACGGGGGAAAGGGAAGCTTTCTTT.

This clonotype was recorded a few times. V and J are TRBV20-1 and TRBJ2-5; TRBD1 matches at 8 bases. The J segment lost 4 bases and the V segment lost 5 bases, leaving 12 bases of the junction unmatched. CDR1 and CDR2 from the germline V gene are DFQATT and SNEGSKA (reference sequence). The CDR3 sequence is 15 residues long. CDR3 residues: CSAPRTGSGRETQYF. The CDR3 bases are TGCAGTGCTCCCCGGACAGGGAGTGGCAGAGAGACCCAGTACTTC.

The V call is TRBV28, the J call TRBJ2-1; a possible D gene is TRBD2 (5 bases). Trimming cost V 2 bases and J 7 bases, with 15 bases left between them. The CDR3 runs 15 residues. The germline gives CDR1 MDHEN, CDR2 SYDVKM. The CDR3 spells CASSLGGSARNEQFF. CDR3 nucleotides: TGTGCCAGCAGTTTAGGTGGGAGTGCTAGGAATGAGCAGTTCTTC.

This clonotype turned up a few times. The V call is TRBV20-1, the J call TRBJ1-5; D possibly corresponds to TRBD1 (6 bases). Germline CDR1 is DFQATT and CDR2 is SNEGSKA (reference sequence). V was pared by 2 bases and J by 11 bases, with 19 bases between. The CDR3 is 14 amino acids. The CDR3 loop reads CSARTGGAPRAQHF. The CDR3 DNA sequence: TGCAGTGCTAGAACGGGGGGGGCGCCTCGGGCCCAGCATTTT.

This clonotype showed up many times. CDR3 region: CASSTNPGLAGVNQETQYF. The CDR3, as DNA: TGTGCCAGCAGCACAAACCCGGGACTAGCGGGAGTAAACCAAGAGACCCAGTACTTC. This chain joins TRBV7-9 and TRBJ2-5; TRBD2 matches 14 bases. The V gene end was trimmed by 5 bases and the J gene end by 0 bases; junction bases not matched to a gene: 11. This CDR3 region has 19 residues. Germline assignment: CDR1 SEHNR and CDR2 FQNEAQ (reference sequence).

This clonotype was seen a handful of times. The chain couples TRBV5-1 to TRBJ2-7; D is ambiguous. The germline V gene has CDR1 SGHRS and CDR2 YFSETQ. The CDR3 runs to 14 residues. V was trimmed by 0 bases and J by 0 bases, leaving 7 bases between them. CDR3 protein: CASSLVGTSYEQYF. The CDR3, as DNA: TGCGCCAGCAGCTTGGTCGGCACCTCCTACGAGCAGTACTTC.

This clonotype has a handful of counts. The chain links TRBV29-1 to TRBJ2-3; tentative D call: TRBD2 (7 bases). This CDR3 comprises 14 residues. Germline lookup yields CDR1 SQVTM and CDR2 ANQGSEA. The V gene lost 5 bases and the J gene lost 8 bases, with 20 bases spanning the gap. This CDR3 is CSVTPGQGGGTQYF. The CDR3 DNA follows: TGCAGCGTTACCCCGGGCCAGGGAGGGGGTACGCAGTATTTT.

Details on this clonotype: A junction boundary mismatches the germline segment, possibly from a read error. The chain joins TRBV19 to TRBJ2-2; 8 bases map to TRBD2. CDR1 LNHDA and CDR2 SQIVND come from the germline V gene (reference sequence). This CDR3 has 15 amino acids. The CDR3: CASRIAGLKSGELFF. The CDR3 DNA sequence: TGTGCCAGTAGAATAGCGGGACTGAAAAGCGGGGAGCTGTTTTTT.

The sample holds many counts of this clonotype. The chain combines TRBV3-1 with TRBJ2-7; 9 nucleotides line up with TRBD1. The trim removed 3 bases at V and 8 bases at J, leaving 8 bases unmatched. Germline lookup yields CDR1 LGHDT and CDR2 YNNKEL (reference sequence). CDR3 length: 14 amino acids. In DNA, the CDR3 is TGTGCCAGCAGCCATCCGGGACAGGGCAATCAGCAGTACTTC. Protein product: CASSHPGQGNQQYF.

In its sample, this clonotype was seen many times. The V call is TRBV15, the J call TRBJ2-1; D may be TRBD2 (6 bases). This CDR3 contains 17 residues. V dropped 0 bases and J dropped 6 bases, with 18 bases sitting between them. Per germline, CDR1 LNHNV and CDR2 YYDKDF (reference sequence). The CDR3 bases are TGTGCCACCAGCAGAGATATCCCGCGGGAAGGCCTCAATGAGCAGTTCTTC. Translating gives CATSRDIPREGLNEQFF.

The table lists this clonotype with a few counts. J is TRBJ1-5 and V is TRBV5-4; tentative D call: TRBD1 (5 bases). Trimming took 0 bases from V and 4 from J, leaving 11 bases between them. Germline CDR1 SGHNT, CDR2 YYREEE (reference sequence). The CDR3 contains 15 residues. For the CDR3, the DNA is TGTGCCAGCAGCTTGGACAGGCACCCGAATCAGCCCCAGCATTTT. Its translation is CASSLDRHPNQPQHF.

This clonotype was observed a few times. V and J are TRBV30 and TRBJ2-2; D is ambiguous. Germline-derived CDR1 and CDR2 are GTSNPN and SVGIG (reference sequence). Trimming removed 0 bases from V and 6 bases from J, with 11 bases in between. The CDR3 contains 14 residues. The CDR3: CAWSVGYRAGELFF. CDR3 coding DNA: TGTGCCTGGAGTGTGGGCTATAGGGCCGGGGAGCTGTTTTTT.

The V call is TRBV27, the J call TRBJ2-3, with 7 positions matching TRBD1. Germline values: CDR1 MNHEY, CDR2 SMNVEV (reference sequence). The CDR3 is 15 amino acids. V was clipped by 5 bases and J by 1 base; unmatched bases: 6. This chain's CDR3 is CASSPDRIGTDTQYF. The CDR3 DNA reads TGTGCCAGCAGTCCGGACAGGATTGGCACAGATACGCAGTATTTT.

This clonotype has at least ten counts. The chain links TRBV20-1 to TRBJ1-5; 8 positions agree with TRBD1. CDR3 size: 16 residues. CDR1 DFQATT and CDR2 SNEGSKA come from the germline V gene (reference sequence). J lost 4 bases, V lost 1 base, and 9 bases had no gene match. The CDR3, as DNA: TGCAGTGCTAGAGGACGCACAGGGGGGACTAATCAGCCCCAGCATTTT. It codes for CSARGRTGGTNQPQHF.

The CDR3 sequence: CASSTTGVEKLFF. DNA of the CDR3: TGTGCCAGTAGTACGACAGGGGTCGAAAAACTGTTTTTT. This chain connects TRBV19 to TRBJ1-4; 8 bases match TRBD1. Trimming cost V 4 bases and J 8 bases; bases outside gene matches: 3. The germline CDR1 and CDR2 sequences are LNHDA and SQIVND (reference sequence). The CDR3 loop spans 13 amino acids.

CDR3 bases: TGTGCCAGCAGGATCGGGCCGTACCAAGAGACCCAGTACTTC. Protein product: CASRIGPYQETQYF. The J gene is TRBJ2-5, the V gene TRBV27; D is unclear. The CDR3 is made up of 14 amino acids. The germline V and J ends were trimmed by 6 bases and 0 bases, with 11 bases remaining between them. Germline values: CDR1 MNHEY, CDR2 SMNVEV (reference sequence).

This clonotype was seen repeatedly, ten times or more. This sequence joins TRBV30 and TRBJ2-3; no firm D call. The CDR3 is 14 residues long. The germline V gene has CDR1 GTSNPN and CDR2 SVGIG (reference sequence). V lost 3 bases to trimming and J lost 7 bases, with 17 bases between them. DNA for the CDR3: TGTGCCTGGAGCCCCGATGCCCGTATACATACGCAGTATTTT. This encodes CAWSPDARIHTQYF.

This clonotype has only a few counts. The gene calls are TRBV6-2 or TRBV6-3 and TRBJ1-1, with D possibly being TRBD1 (6 bases). Trimming left V 6 bases short and J 7 bases short, with 15 bases between. CDR1 and CDR2 from the germline V gene are MNHEY and SVGEGT. The CDR3 spans 13 residues. The DNA of the CDR3 is TGTGCCAGCAGGGGGGCGGTTGGGAGTGAAGCTTTCTTT. This codes for CASRGAVGSEAFF.

This clonotype was seen more than once but under ten times. The rearrangement uses TRBV12-5 and TRBJ1-1, with a possible D match to TRBD1 (5 bases). There are 15 residues in the CDR3. Germline V CDR1 and CDR2: LGHNT, FRNRAP. Trimming left V 7 bases short and J 0 bases short, with 15 bases between. The CDR3 DNA reads as TGTGCTAGTGCCATGGGAGGGGAGTTGAACACTGAAGCTTTCTTT. Its protein product is CASAMGGELNTEAFF.

In regard to this clonotype: A far larger clone is off by one base, so a read error is likely. The chain has TRBV12-3 or TRBV12-4 and TRBJ1-5, with 10 nucleotides matching TRBD1. V gave up 0 bases and J gave up 5 bases; unmatched junction bases: 1. The length of the CDR3 is 15 residues. CDR3 residues: CASSLAGTGDQPQHF. In DNA form, the CDR3 reads TGTGCCAGCAGTTTAGCGGGGACAGGGGATCAGCCCCAGCATTTT.

At least ten counts were recorded for this clonotype. The chain uses TRBV20-1 and TRBJ1-5; 7 bases are a match to TRBD1. The J segment lost 3 bases and the V segment lost 3 bases, leaving 14 bases of the junction unmatched. CDR1 and CDR2 (germline): DFQATT, SNEGSKA (reference sequence). The CDR3 is 17 residues long. Written as DNA, the CDR3 is TGCAGTGCTAGTAGGGGACAGACGCTAAATGTCAATCAGCCCCAGCATTTT. It translates to CSASRGQTLNVNQPQHF.

The rearrangement uses TRBV18 and TRBJ2-7, with 7 bases identical to TRBD2. V dropped 1 base and J dropped 6; count of bases not matched to a gene: 12. Looked up from germline, CDR1 is KGHSH and CDR2 is LQKENI. The CDR3 length is 16 residues. The CDR3 is CASSPLGGSREVEQYF. CDR3 nucleotides: TGTGCCAGCTCACCACTGGGCGGGTCCCGGGAGGTCGAGCAGTACTTC.

In the case of this clonotype: One end of the junction varies from germline; a read error may be responsible. V usage is TRBV5-1 and J usage is TRBJ1-1, with TRBD1 matching 9 bases. CDR1 and CDR2 from the germline V gene are SGHRS and YFSETQ. The CDR3 length is 15 residues. The CDR3: CASSSAGTGNTGAFF. CDR3 in DNA: TGCGCCAGCAGTTCTGCCGGGACAGGGAACACTGGAGCTTTCTTT. The full variable domain, in which reference TRBV5-1 and TRBJ1-1 provide the parts outside the CDR3, is KAGVTQTPRYLIKTRGQQVTLSCSPISGHRSVSWYQQTPGQGLQFLFEYFSETQRNKGNFPGRFSGRQFSNSRSEMNVSTLELGDSALYLCASSSAGTGNTGAFFGQGTRLTVV.

Many counts were recorded for this clonotype. J is TRBJ2-7 and V is TRBV7-2; 7 nucleotides align to TRBD1. The CDR3 is made up of 13 amino acids. V lost 3 bases, J lost 4 bases, and 3 bases stayed unmatched. Germline loops: CDR1 SGHTA, CDR2 FQGNSA. The CDR3, as DNA: TGTGCCAGCAGCTTCGACAGGGCTTACGAGCAGTACTTC. Its translation is CASSFDRAYEQYF. Looking up the rest from reference TRBV7-2 and TRBJ2-7 gives the full variable domain: GAGVSQSPSNKVTEKGKDVELRCDPISGHTALYWYRQSLGQGLEFLIYFQGNSAPDKSGLPSDRFSAERTGGSVSTLTIQRTQQEDSAVYLCASSFDRAYEQYFGPGTRLTVT.

At least ten counts were recorded for this clonotype. This chain uses TRBV2 with TRBJ1-2, with a tentative D call TRBD1 (5 bases). Between the trimmed V and J ends, which lost 3 bases and 7 bases, there was a span of 12 bases. The CDR3 loop spans 13 amino acids. The germline V gene encodes CDR1 SNHLY and CDR2 FYNNEI. Written as DNA, the CDR3 is TGTGCCAGCAGTGACGGCAGGGAGCTTGGCTACACCTTC. This gives the protein CASSDGRELGYTF.

The V gene is TRBV11-2, the J gene TRBJ2-7; 8 nucleotides agree with TRBD2. The V segment lost 5 bases and the J segment 0 bases; nucleotides outside the gene matches: 12. The CDR3 runs to 17 residues. CDR1 and CDR2 from the germline V gene are SGHAT and FQNNGV. The DNA of the CDR3 is TGTGCCAGCAGCCAAGAGGGTAGACTAGCGCTCTCCTACGAGCAGTACTTC. Protein sequence: CASSQEGRLALSYEQYF.

This clonotype was observed at least ten times. The gene calls are TRBV5-1 and TRBJ2-7; D might be TRBD1 or TRBD2, each matching 5 bases. Trimming took off 4 bases at V and 4 bases at J, with 18 bases between the two ends. The CDR3 is 15 amino acids. Germline assignment: CDR1 SGHRS and CDR2 YFSETQ. The CDR3 loop reads CASSTLGVGDYEQYF. The CDR3 nucleotides read TGCGCCAGCAGCACCCTGGGAGTAGGGGATTACGAGCAGTACTTC.

This clonotype was seen ten or more times. This chain links TRBV7-2 with TRBJ1-1; no firm D call. V lost 6 bases, J lost 5 bases, and 16 bases lay in between. Germline V gene lookup returns CDR1 SGHTA and CDR2 FQGNSA. This CDR3 region has 14 residues. CDR3 coding DNA: TGTGCCAGCAGTTTTGGCCCCGGCGGAACTGAAGCTTTCTTT. This codes for CASSFGPGGTEAFF.

The chain links TRBV12-3 or TRBV12-4 to TRBJ2-1, with TRBD1 matching over 7 bases. With 6 bases clipped from V and 10 bases from J, the junction kept 6 bases outside the gene matches. The length of the CDR3 is 12 residues. CDR3 in amino acids: CASSRQGWEQFF. The CDR3 nucleotides are TGTGCCAGCAGCAGACAGGGCTGGGAGCAGTTCTTC.

This chain uses TRBV20-1 with TRBJ1-1; 9 bases agree with TRBD1. Germline CDR1 is DFQATT and CDR2 is SNEGSKA (reference sequence). V shed 4 bases and J 3 bases; nucleotides not matched to a gene: 12. The CDR3 has 16 residues. CDR3 loop: CSATPGTGFPYTEAFF. In DNA, the CDR3 is TGCAGTGCTACCCCCGGGACAGGGTTTCCTTACACTGAAGCTTTCTTT.